Listed here are 20 T cell receptor beta chains from one sample, sequenced in a study of T cell responses to AZD1222 COVID-19 vaccine. Assay used: immunoSEQ multiplex PCR; TCRdb lists only in-frame clones, some missing. The sample's table shows about 140,000 clones. The sequenced material came from peripheral blood. The receptors were gathered from an adult in good health.

The J gene is TRBJ1-4, the V gene TRBV7-9; TRBD1 is a possible D gene (6 bases). The CDR3 is 15 residues long. In germline, CDR1 is SEHNR, CDR2 FQNEAQ (reference sequence). V dropped 3 bases and J dropped 2 bases, with 10 bases sitting between them. For the CDR3, the DNA is TGTGCCAGCAGCTTCGGGGACAATACTAATGAAAAACTGTTTTTT. Translating gives CASSFGDNTNEKLFF. Using reference TRBV7-9 and TRBJ1-4 for the parts outside the CDR3, the full variable domain is DTGVSQNPRHKITKRGQNVTFRCDPISEHNRLYWYRQTLGQGPEFLTYFQNEAQLEKSRLLSDRFSAERPKGSFSTLEIQRTEQGDSAMYLCASSFGDNTNEKLFFGSGTQLSVL.

The chain recombines TRBV7-9 with TRBJ2-7; the D gene could be TRBD1 or TRBD2 (5 bases each). Trimming shortened V by 6 bases and J by 6 bases, and 12 bases separated the two germline ends. Germline loops: CDR1 SEHNR, CDR2 FQNEAQ (reference sequence). The CDR3 runs to 12 residues. CDR3 region: CASRRFGTEQYF. As DNA, the CDR3 is TGTGCCAGCAGAAGGTTTGGGACCGAGCAGTACTTC.

This chain links TRBV7-2 with TRBJ2-2; D may match TRBD1 or TRBD2 (5 bases each). This CDR3 is built from 16 residues. In germline, CDR1 is SGHTA, CDR2 FQGNSA. V was shortened by 8 bases and J by 9 bases, with 25 bases between the two germline ends. CDR3 sequence reads: CASRPGQSYNNRELFF. The CDR3 region has the DNA TGTGCCAGCCGACCGGGGCAGAGCTATAATAACCGGGAGCTGTTTTTT.

This rearrangement joins TRBV7-2 to TRBJ1-1; D is undetermined. In germline, CDR1 is SGHTA, CDR2 FQGNSA. The CDR3 has 15 amino acids. V was shortened by 2 bases and J by 0 bases, with 10 bases between the two germline ends. The CDR3 region is CASSLFARLNTEAFF. In nucleotides, the CDR3 is TGTGCCAGCAGCTTATTCGCCAGACTGAACACTGAAGCTTTCTTT.

The rearrangement uses TRBV28 and TRBJ2-2, with D maybe TRBD1 (6 bases). V lost 2 bases, J lost 2 bases, and 15 bases lay in between. CDR1 and CDR2 from the germline V gene are MDHEN and SYDVKM. The CDR3 extends over 17 amino acids. In DNA, the CDR3 is TGTGCCAGCAGTTTAAGTAGCGCAGGGGTCAACACCGGGGAGCTGTTTTTT. Translating gives CASSLSSAGVNTGELFF.

This chain uses TRBV21-1 with TRBJ1-6. TRBV21-1 is a documented pseudogene. CDR3 size: 17 residues. This CDR3 is CASSKAEGDKYNSPLHF. The CDR3 region has the DNA TGTGCCAGCAGCAAAGCGGAGGGGGACAAGTATAATTCACCCCTCCACTTT.

The chain recombines TRBV7-2 with TRBJ2-7, with D hard to call. V lost 0 bases to trimming and J lost 0 bases, with 12 bases between them. CDR3 length: 16 amino acids. CDR1 is SGHTA, CDR2 FQGNSA, per germline. In nucleotides, the CDR3 is TGTGCCAGCAGCTTAGCCCCACAGCGCCCCTCCTACGAGCAGTACTTC. Its translation: CASSLAPQRPSYEQYF.

This sequence joins TRBV12-3 or TRBV12-4 and TRBJ1-1, with D uncertain. The CDR3 has 13 residues. Trimming removed 3 bases at V and 5 bases at J, with 10 bases between. The DNA for the CDR3 is TGTGCCAGCAGTTTTCGGATTTTTACTGAAGCTTTCTTT. Its translation: CASSFRIFTEAFF.

This chain joins TRBV12-3 or TRBV12-4 and TRBJ1-1; D gene unclear. This CDR3 contains 13 residues. The V end was cut by 3 bases, the J end by 1 base, with 6 bases between. The CDR3 sequence is CASSFWENTEAFF. As DNA, the CDR3 is TGTGCCAGCAGTTTTTGGGAGAACACTGAAGCTTTCTTT.

The chain carries TRBV19 and TRBJ1-6; D is ambiguous. CDR1 LNHDA and CDR2 SQIVND come from the germline V gene (reference sequence). CDR3 size: 15 residues. V lost 1 base and J lost 5, with 9 bases in between. CDR3 sequence (DNA): TGTGCCAGTAGTATAGGGCAGACGAATAATTCACCCCTCCACTTT. Its translation is CASSIGQTNNSPLHF.

V and J are TRBV29-1 and TRBJ1-1; unclear D gene. V lost 4 bases, J lost 8 bases, and 11 bases lay in between. The CDR3 length is 11 residues. Per the germline V gene, CDR1 is SQVTM and CDR2 is ANQGSEA. CDR3 sequence (DNA): TGCAGCGTTGGGGATAATTCGGAAGCTTTCTTT. It specifies CSVGDNSEAFF.

As regards this clone: This specimen includes other DNA sequences encoding the same CDR3. The chain links TRBV12-3 or TRBV12-4 to TRBJ1-1; tentatively, D is TRBD1 (5 bases). V lost 3 bases and J lost 7, with 6 bases in between. This CDR3 has 11 amino acids. Written as DNA, the CDR3 is TGTGCCAGCAGTTTGGGGGGTGAAGCTTTCTTT. It encodes CASSLGGEAFF.

The chain combines TRBV29-1 with TRBJ1-4; TRBD1 might be the D (5 bases). There are 13 residues in the CDR3. Trimming took 5 bases from V and 1 from J, leaving 8 bases between them. Germline-derived CDR1 and CDR2 are SQVTM and ANQGSEA. As DNA, the CDR3 is TGCAGCGTTACAGGAATAACTAATGAAAAACTGTTTTTT. It encodes CSVTGITNEKLFF.

The CDR3 sequence: CASSQPGAGDEQYF. The CDR3 DNA is TGTGCCAGCAGCCAGCCCGGGGCTGGAGACGAGCAGTACTTC. The chain has TRBV3-1 (or the pseudogene TRBV3-2) and TRBJ2-7; D possibly matches TRBD1 or TRBD2 (5 bases each). With 3 bases removed from V and 5 bases from J, the gap between germline ends came to 14 bases. Looked up from germline, CDR1 is LGHDT and CDR2 is YNNKEL (reference sequence). This CDR3 spans 14 amino acids.

This sequence joins TRBV19 and TRBJ1-5; D is unresolved. CDR1 is LNHDA and CDR2 is SQIVND in the germline V gene (reference sequence). This CDR3 comprises 14 residues. Between the trimmed V and J ends, which lost 5 bases and 4 bases, there was a span of 12 bases. CDR3 nucleotide sequence: TGTGCCAGTAGTCCAGGCGGGCGAAATCAGCCCCAGCATTTT. Its protein is CASSPGGRNQPQHF.

The chain carries TRBV5-4 and TRBJ1-1, with TRBD1 identical over 7 bases. This CDR3 region has 14 residues. The germline V gene has CDR1 SGHNT and CDR2 YYREEE (reference sequence). The junction had 6 bases not matched to a gene; V was cut back by 5 bases and J by 2 bases. The CDR3 loop is CASSRQGSNTEAFF. CDR3 nucleotide sequence: TGTGCCAGCAGTCGACAGGGATCCAACACTGAAGCTTTCTTT.

The chain employs TRBV11-2 and TRBJ1-2; D is unclear. V shed 5 bases and J shed 8 bases, with 9 bases lying between them. The germline gives CDR1 SGHAT, CDR2 FQNNGV. The CDR3 extends over 11 amino acids. CDR3 amino acids: CASSPGVGYTF. The CDR3 DNA reads as TGTGCCAGCAGCCCCGGGGTCGGCTACACCTTC.

The V call is TRBV7-6, the J call TRBJ2-7, with TRBD2 identical over 12 bases. CDR3 size: 18 residues. Trimming cost V 4 bases and J 1 base; bases outside gene matches: 11. Germline lookup yields CDR1 SGHVS and CDR2 FNYEAQ. The CDR3 is CASSSSGTSGPLSYEQYF. The CDR3 coding sequence is TGTGCCAGCAGCTCCTCCGGGACTAGCGGGCCGTTATCCTACGAGCAGTACTTC.

This chain connects TRBV5-1 to TRBJ1-5; D possibly corresponds to TRBD1 (6 bases). The CDR3 length is 15 residues. Trimming left V 0 bases short and J 7 bases short, with 14 bases between. Germline V lookup: CDR1 SGHRS, CDR2 YFSETQ. DNA of the CDR3: TGCGCCAGCAGCTTGGATGGTCGGGGGCACCAGCCCCAGCATTTT. It codes for CASSLDGRGHQPQHF.

This chain joins TRBV21-1 and TRBJ1-5. TRBV21-1 is flagged as a pseudogene. The CDR3 is made up of 8 amino acids. CDR3 DNA: TGTGCCAGCACCTACCAGCATTTT. This translates into CASTYQHF.